One and the same sample provided the 23 T cell receptor beta chains below, sequenced in a study of CXCR3-negative and CXCR3-positive naive CD8 T cells. Study-wide points: When CXCR3-positive naive cells were set against CXCR3-negative naive cells, the former had more hydrophobic TRB CDR3s.

UMI-tagged TRB cDNA libraries were built via 5' RACE. No DNA is given; TCRdb re-called the 5' RACE reads and lists each CDR3 protein once. This sample lists about 89,000 distinct CDR3 sequences; its ten largest clones have around 0.58%. These receptors are not linked to any known antigen. Sequencing was performed on naive CXCR3+ CD8+ T cells from blood. Subset reported: CD45RO-CCR7+CD27+CD95- naive CD8+ T cells expressing CXCR3 (TNR3+). These receptors were obtained from a human donor in good health. Some clones in this sample may be carry-over from other donors' samples.

The CDR3 spells CASSPQDPTNEQFF. The rearrangement links TRBV3-1 to TRBJ2-1. The germline V gene has CDR1 LGHDT and CDR2 YNNKEL (reference sequence). CDR3 size: 14 residues.

The chain links TRBV28 to TRBJ2-4; TCRdb's D call, TRBD1, is unchecked because there is no DNA. The CDR3 length is 20 residues. Germline loops: CDR1 MDHEN, CDR2 SYDVKM. The CDR3: CASSFPLRDREILAKNIQYF.

The chain uses TRBV2 and TRBJ2-3; TCRdb's D call of TRBD2 is untestable without DNA. The CDR3 spans 14 residues. Per germline, CDR1 SNHLY and CDR2 FYNNEI. CDR3 sequence: CASLGSSLPDTQYF.

V and J are TRBV14 and TRBJ1-3. Germline CDR1 reads SGHDN; CDR2 reads FVKESK. This CDR3 has 15 residues. The CDR3: CASSPGQTSGNTIYF.

The rearrangement links TRBV24-1 to TRBJ2-7; as DNA is missing, the TRBD2 call by TCRdb cannot be tested. Germline V gene sequence: CDR1 KGHDR, CDR2 SFDVKD. The CDR3 spans 13 residues. The CDR3 region is CATSDRTSYEQYF.

V and J are TRBV3-1 and TRBJ2-2; TCRdb outputs TRBD1, but without DNA this stays unchecked. The CDR3 is made up of 16 amino acids. Germline V gene lookup returns CDR1 LGHDT and CDR2 YNNKEL (reference sequence). The CDR3: CASSQDLERGTGELFF.

The V gene is TRBV27, the J gene TRBJ2-5; TCRdb returns TRBD2, unconfirmable since there is no DNA. Germline V gene data show CDR1 as MNHEY and CDR2 as SMNVEV (reference sequence). The CDR3 contains 16 residues. CDR3 in amino acids: CASLPPEIADGEAQYF.

V is TRBV6-2 or TRBV6-3 and J is TRBJ2-3. CDR3 length: 11 amino acids. CDR1 and CDR2 from the germline V gene are MNHEY and SVGEGT. CDR3 amino acids: CASSYPDTQYF.

The chain recombines TRBV5-1 with TRBJ2-3; checking the TCRdb D call of TRBD2 is not possible without DNA. The CDR3 runs to 16 residues. Germline V gene data show CDR1 as SGHRS and CDR2 as YFSETQ. CDR3: CASSPLAGGNTDTQYF.

The chain links TRBV7-9 to TRBJ2-5. The CDR3 spans 12 residues. Germline V gene data show CDR1 as SEHNR and CDR2 as FQNEAQ (reference sequence). CDR3 loop: CASRLDPETQCF.

This chain connects TRBV7-9 to TRBJ1-2; TCRdb's D gene call, TRBD1, goes unchecked for lack of DNA. This CDR3 region has 12 residues. Per the germline V gene, CDR1 is SEHNR and CDR2 is FQNEAQ (reference sequence). CDR3: CASSFRENGYTF.

V and J are TRBV6-5 and TRBJ2-1; TCRdb selects TRBD1, and the lack of DNA leaves this call unchecked. Germline V lookup: CDR1 MNHEY, CDR2 SVGAGI. The CDR3 extends over 17 amino acids. The CDR3 region is CASSYSSGTGVRNEQFF.

The chain recombines TRBV7-2 with TRBJ2-5; TCRdb designates TRBD2, a call that cannot be tested without DNA. The CDR3 length is 16 residues. CDR1 is SGHTA, CDR2 FQGNSA, per germline. CDR3: CASSPVGLAEQETQYF.

The CDR3 sequence: CASSFGIVANTEAFF. The chain links TRBV7-9 to TRBJ1-1. Germline-derived CDR1 and CDR2 are SEHNR and FQNEAQ (reference sequence). The CDR3 is 15 residues long.

This chain uses TRBV28 with TRBJ1-6; as DNA is missing, the TRBD1 call by TCRdb cannot be tested. CDR3 length equals 15 residues. Germline V lookup: CDR1 MDHEN, CDR2 SYDVKM. The CDR3 sequence is CASSHRDGGHSPLHF.

The gene calls are TRBV5-1 and TRBJ1-5. The CDR3 covers 15 residues. Looked up from germline, CDR1 is SGHRS and CDR2 is YFSETQ. CDR3 loop: CASSLGGIGNQPQHF.

The chain links TRBV6-2 or TRBV6-3 to TRBJ2-1; TCRdb's assignment of TRBD2 cannot be checked, as there is no DNA. Germline V CDR1 and CDR2: MNHEY, SVGEGT. The CDR3 is 16 residues long. The CDR3 loop is CASSYRPAGDGNEQFF.

This chain links TRBV12-3 or TRBV12-4 with TRBJ2-5; TCRdb returns TRBD1, unconfirmable since there is no DNA. The CDR3 is 15 amino acids. CDR3: CASSLFRQGQETQYF.

The V gene is TRBV28, the J gene TRBJ2-1; TCRdb's D call, TRBD2, is unchecked because there is no DNA. Germline assignment: CDR1 MDHEN and CDR2 SYDVKM. The CDR3 spans 17 residues. This chain's CDR3 is CASSPTSGTAGGNEQFF.

The rearrangement links TRBV3-1 to TRBJ1-1. CDR3 length: 20 residues. The germline gives CDR1 LGHDT, CDR2 YNNKEL (reference sequence). CDR3 sequence reads: CASSQEVLVGWGLYKTEAFF.

The rearrangement joins TRBV20-1 to TRBJ2-5; the D gene TCRdb calls, TRBD2, cannot be checked with no DNA. The CDR3 extends over 13 amino acids. Germline-derived CDR1 and CDR2 are DFQATT and SNEGSKA (reference sequence). CDR3 in amino acids: CSASMLGGSFPDF.

The rearrangement links TRBV3-1 to TRBJ2-3; TCRdb lists TRBD1, though no DNA is available to test this call. The CDR3 is made up of 14 amino acids. Germline CDR1 reads LGHDT; CDR2 reads YNNKEL (reference sequence). CDR3 amino acids: CASSQGQGLDTQYF.

The gene calls are TRBV20-1 and TRBJ2-5; TCRdb gives TRBD1 as the D gene, but with no DNA this cannot be confirmed. CDR3 size: 13 residues. Germline V gene data show CDR1 as DFQATT and CDR2 as SNEGSKA (reference sequence). The CDR3 here is CSAPPTGNQAQYF.